These 27 T cell receptor beta chains originate from one sample sequenced in a study. TCRdb re-called the 5' RACE reads through MiXCR, storing one row per CDR3 protein. The sample has about 55,000 distinct CDR3 sequences, about a sixth seen once. The source material was naive CD4+ T cells sorted from blood. Subset described: naive CD4+ T cells, CD4+CD45RA+CD25-. All receptors derive from a female donor with breast cancer.

The chain joins TRBV10-3 to TRBJ2-1, with 9 bases that match TRBD2. CDR3 size: 15 residues. Germline lookup yields CDR1 ENHRY and CDR2 SYGVKD. Trimming removed 4 bases from V and 5 bases from J; junction bases left unmatched: 6. As DNA, the CDR3 is TGTGCCATCAGTGGGGCTAGCGGGATAGACAATGAGCAGTTCTTC. The encoded protein is CAISGASGIDNEQFF.

This clonotype came up many times. The V and J genes are TRBV18 and TRBJ1-2; D ambiguous. Germline CDR1 is KGHSH and CDR2 is LQKENI. V lost 2 bases, J lost 6 bases, and 7 bases lay in between. This CDR3 spans 12 amino acids. The CDR3 is CASSPTGDGYTF. CDR3 sequence (DNA): TGTGCCAGCTCACCAACGGGAGATGGCTACACCTTC.

This clonotype was observed a handful of times. V and J are TRBV5-1 and TRBJ2-2, with D maybe TRBD2 (6 bases). Trimming left V 0 bases short and J 2 bases short, with 8 bases between. The CDR3 is 15 residues long. Germline loops: CDR1 SGHRS, CDR2 YFSETQ. CDR3: CASSLGAGNTGELFF. The CDR3 DNA reads TGCGCCAGCAGCTTGGGCGCGGGAAACACCGGGGAGCTGTTTTTT.

This clonotype was observed at least ten times. The chain combines TRBV9 with TRBJ2-3; D uncertain. The CDR3 loop spans 12 amino acids. Germline CDR1 SGDLS, CDR2 YYNGEE. Trimming removed 3 bases at V and 5 bases at J, with 7 bases between. CDR3 amino acids: CASSESEDTQYF. The CDR3 DNA is TGTGCCAGCAGCGAGTCTGAAGATACGCAGTATTTT.

The V and J genes are TRBV6-1 and TRBJ2-1; possibly TRBD2 for D (6 bases). This CDR3 spans 12 amino acids. Germline CDR1 reads MNHNS; CDR2 reads SASEGT. CDR3 residues: CVSNRGDSSRFF. The CDR3 region has the DNA TGTGTCAGTAACCGCGGGGACTCGAGTCGGTTCTTC.

V and J are TRBV7-2 and TRBJ2-5, with 8 positions matching TRBD1. This CDR3 has 14 amino acids. Germline loops: CDR1 SGHTA, CDR2 FQGNSA. V shed 5 bases, J shed 3 bases, and the junction held 5 bases outside the gene matches. The CDR3 loop is CASSGTGREETQYF. The CDR3 coding sequence is TGTGCCAGCAGCGGGACAGGAAGAGAAGAGACCCAGTACTTC. Variable domain in full (rest from reference TRBV7-2 and TRBJ2-5): GAGVSQSPSNKVTEKGKDVELRCDPISGHTALYWYRQSLGQGLEFLIYFQGNSAPDKSGLPSDRFSAERTGGSVSTLTIQRTQQEDSAVYLCASSGTGREETQYFGPGTRLLVL.

This clonotype was observed at least ten times. The chain combines TRBV5-1 with TRBJ2-1, with D unclear. The ends were cut back, 0 bases at V and 10 bases at J, with 5 bases in the middle. The CDR3 loop spans 11 amino acids. Germline CDR1 and CDR2: SGHRS and YFSETQ. CDR3 protein: CASSLDWEQFF. The CDR3 bases are TGCGCCAGCAGCTTGGATTGGGAGCAGTTCTTC.

The sample holds many counts of this clonotype. The V call is TRBV27, the J call TRBJ1-2; no reliable D call. Germline-derived CDR1 and CDR2 are MNHEY and SMNVEV (reference sequence). The length of the CDR3 is 12 residues. Trimming removed 4 bases at V and 6 bases at J, with 9 bases between. CDR3 residues: CASSSGFHGYTF. DNA of the CDR3: TGTGCCAGCAGTTCGGGGTTCCATGGCTACACCTTC.

A note on this clonotype: This could be a read error, since a much larger clone is one nucleotide away. The genes are TRBV5-1 and TRBJ2-3; 9 bases fit TRBD1. From germline, CDR1 is SGHRS and CDR2 YFSETQ. The CDR3 runs 15 residues. This CDR3 is CASSPYRGQTDTRYF. The CDR3 nucleotides read TGCGCCAGCAGCCCCTACAGGGGGCAGACAGATACGCGGTATTTT. Looking up the rest from reference TRBV5-1 and TRBJ2-3 gives the full variable domain: KAGVTQTPRYLIKTRGQQVTLSCSPISGHRSVSWYQQTPGQGLQFLFEYFSETQRNKGNFPGRFSGRQFSNSRSEMNVSTLELGDSALYLCASSPYRGQTDTRYFGPGTRLTVL.

This clonotype was seen a handful of times. CDR3 amino acids: CASRQLKTQYF. Written as DNA, the CDR3 is TGTGCCAGCAGACAGCTAAAGACCCAGTACTTC. V gene TRBV2 combines with J gene TRBJ2-5, with no clear D. Trimming took 6 bases from V and 6 from J, leaving 8 bases between them. The length of the CDR3 is 11 residues. Per the germline V gene, CDR1 is SNHLY and CDR2 is FYNNEI. Combining the CDR3 with reference TRBV2 and TRBJ2-5 gives the whole variable domain EPEVTQTPSHQVTQMGQEVILRCVPISNHLYFYWYRQILGQKVEFLVSFYNNEISEKSEIFDDQFSVERPDGSNFTLKIRSTKLEDSAMYFCASRQLKTQYFGPGTRLLVL.

The chain employs TRBV27 and TRBJ2-5; TRBD1 might be the D (5 bases). The CDR3 extends over 15 amino acids. Looked up from germline, CDR1 is MNHEY and CDR2 is SMNVEV (reference sequence). Trimming took off 5 bases at V and 5 bases at J, with 18 bases between the two ends. DNA of the CDR3: TGTGCCAGCAGTCCGACTTGGGGCTTGGTGGAGACCCAGTACTTC. It codes for CASSPTWGLVETQYF.

The V gene is TRBV5-1, the J gene TRBJ2-3; 8 bases align to TRBD2. V lost 0 bases and J lost 11; bases outside the gene matches: 11. The length of the CDR3 is 15 residues. Germline loops: CDR1 SGHRS, CDR2 YFSETQ. In nucleotides, the CDR3 is TGCGCCAGCAGCTTGGCGTCTAGCGGGTCTGAGATGCAGTATTTT. Translating gives CASSLASSGSEMQYF.

The rearrangement uses TRBV5-1 and TRBJ2-3, with D unresolved. The CDR3 covers 15 residues. Germline loops: CDR1 SGHRS, CDR2 YFSETQ. Trimming shortened V by 4 bases and J by 3 bases, and 15 bases separated the two germline ends. CDR3 DNA sequence: TGCGCCAGCAGCCGAGAGGAAGATAGGACAGATACGCAGTATTTT. Translating it yields CASSREEDRTDTQYF.

This chain joins TRBV6-5 and TRBJ1-6; weak D call: TRBD1 (5 bases). The germline V gene has CDR1 MNHEY and CDR2 SVGAGI. Trimming took 5 bases from V and 7 from J, leaving 12 bases between them. The CDR3 is 14 residues long. The CDR3 here is CASSHRDGNSPLHF. The CDR3 nucleotides are TGTGCCAGCAGTCACCGGGACGGGAATTCACCCCTCCACTTT.

The chain is built from TRBV5-6 and TRBJ2-3, with D possibly TRBD1 on 5 matching bases. V lost 1 base to trimming and J lost 4 bases, with 19 bases between them. Per germline, CDR1 SGHDT and CDR2 YYEEEE. The length of the CDR3 is 17 residues. The CDR3 sequence is CASSLSAVMLGADTQYF. The CDR3 DNA reads TGTGCCAGCAGCTTGAGTGCGGTTATGCTAGGGGCAGATACGCAGTATTTT.

In its sample, this clonotype was seen many times. The J gene is TRBJ1-5, the V gene TRBV6-5, with D uncertain. This CDR3 has 14 residues. Trimming left V 5 bases short and J 7 bases short, with 15 bases between. Germline V gene data show CDR1 as MNHEY and CDR2 as SVGAGI. CDR3 amino acids: CASSPFLPGQPQHF. The CDR3 DNA sequence: TGTGCCAGCAGTCCCTTTCTCCCGGGGCAGCCCCAGCATTTT.

At least ten counts were recorded for this clonotype. CDR3 amino acids: CSARDGSGRFLNEQFF. DNA of the CDR3: TGCAGTGCTAGAGATGGTAGCGGGAGGTTCCTCAATGAGCAGTTCTTC. This chain links TRBV20-1 with TRBJ2-1; the match to TRBD2 covers 10 bases. The CDR3 length is 16 residues. V was clipped by 0 bases and J by 6 bases; unmatched bases: 8. Germline values: CDR1 DFQATT, CDR2 SNEGSKA (reference sequence).

This clonotype has ten or more counts. V is TRBV29-1 and J is TRBJ2-3, with TRBD1 as a possible D gene (6 bases). V was cut by 4 bases and J by 2 bases, with 19 bases left in between. This CDR3 has 16 amino acids. The germline V gene encodes CDR1 SQVTM and CDR2 ANQGSEA. The CDR3 protein is CSVGGWWGPTTDTQYF. The CDR3 nucleotides read TGCAGCGTTGGTGGTTGGTGGGGGCCGACCACAGATACGCAGTATTTT.

This clonotype was counted a few times. The chain joins TRBV7-2 to TRBJ1-6; no clear D gene. This CDR3 region has 14 residues. Germline CDR1 SGHTA, CDR2 FQGNSA. With 4 bases removed from V and 10 bases from J, the gap between germline ends came to 14 bases. CDR3 in amino acids: CASSYRYRESPLHF. CDR3 coding DNA: TGTGCCAGCAGCTATCGCTATCGGGAGTCACCCCTCCACTTT.

V is TRBV5-1 and J is TRBJ2-1; 16 bases are a match to TRBD2. The V and J ends lost 3 bases and 7 bases, in that order; junction bases with no gene match: 7. The CDR3 runs to 17 residues. Germline loops: CDR1 SGHRS, CDR2 YFSETQ. CDR3 amino acids: CASSSGTSGGVKNEQFF. In nucleotides, the CDR3 is TGCGCCAGCAGCTCCGGGACTAGCGGGGGGGTTAAGAATGAGCAGTTCTTC.

This clonotype was seen repeatedly, ten times or more. V gene TRBV20-1 combines with J gene TRBJ2-4, with D tentatively TRBD1 or TRBD2 (5 bases each). There are 11 residues in the CDR3. CDR1 is DFQATT and CDR2 is SNEGSKA in the germline V gene (reference sequence). Trimming removed 3 bases from V and 11 bases from J, with 11 bases in between. This CDR3 is CSASKRDLQYF. CDR3 nucleotide sequence: TGCAGTGCTAGTAAACGGGACCTTCAGTACTTC.

In this sample, this clonotype turned up many times. Germline is not matched at one junction end, which may reflect a read error. This chain connects TRBV11-2 to TRBJ2-5; D is uncertain. The CDR3 sequence is 13 residues long. Germline V lookup: CDR1 SGHAT, CDR2 FQNNGV. CDR3 DNA sequence: TGTGCCAGCCGCTTTGCACAGCGAGAGACCCAGTACTTC. Its protein product is CASRFAQRETQYF.

This clonotype was found a few times. The chain is built from TRBV5-1 and TRBJ2-2; 7 bases line up with TRBD2. The CDR3 sequence is 15 residues long. CDR1 and CDR2 (germline): SGHRS, YFSETQ. Trimming took 4 bases from V and 2 from J; bases not matched to a gene: 5. CDR3 in amino acids: CASSTGGTNTGELFF. The CDR3 DNA reads TGCGCCAGCAGCACCGGGGGGACTAACACCGGGGAGCTGTTTTTT.

Many counts were recorded for this clonotype. J is TRBJ2-1 and V is TRBV5-1, with TRBD2 matching over 12 bases. Per the germline V gene, CDR1 is SGHRS and CDR2 is YFSETQ. The trim removed 3 bases at V and 7 bases at J, leaving 8 bases unmatched. This CDR3 region has 16 residues. CDR3 bases: TGCGCCAGCAGCTCCCTCGGCGGGACTAGCGGGAATGAGCAGTTCTTC. The encoded protein is CASSSLGGTSGNEQFF.

About this clonotype: This likely comes from a read error, as the CDR3 has no conserved phenylalanine or tryptophan at its end. The V call is TRBV2, the J call TRBJ2-1; D may be TRBD1 (7 bases). CDR1 SNHLY and CDR2 FYNNEI come from the germline V gene. The CDR3 length is 13 residues. Between the trimmed V and J ends, which lost 6 bases and 11 bases, there was a span of 17 bases. CDR3 residues: CASRPTGTGKQFL. The DNA of the CDR3 is TGTGCCAGCAGACCGACAGGGACTGGCAAGCAGTTCCTC.

This clonotype appeared many times. This chain joins TRBV29-1 and TRBJ2-7; no reliable D call. The germline CDR1 and CDR2 sequences are SQVTM and ANQGSEA. V was trimmed by 4 bases and J by 10 bases, leaving 14 bases between them. This CDR3 is 11 amino acids long. In DNA, the CDR3 is TGCAGCGTTGGTGACCTCTCCCCCCAGTACTTC. This sequence encodes CSVGDLSPQYF.

This sequence joins TRBV20-1 and TRBJ1-2, with 9 positions matching TRBD1. The CDR3 sequence is 12 residues long. Unmatched junction bases numbered 11, after V lost 6 bases and J lost 12 bases. Germline V gene sequence: CDR1 DFQATT, CDR2 SNEGSKA (reference sequence). In DNA, the CDR3 is TGCAGTGCCCAAGACAGGGGGTTAGGCCACACCTTC. It is translated as CSAQDRGLGHTF.